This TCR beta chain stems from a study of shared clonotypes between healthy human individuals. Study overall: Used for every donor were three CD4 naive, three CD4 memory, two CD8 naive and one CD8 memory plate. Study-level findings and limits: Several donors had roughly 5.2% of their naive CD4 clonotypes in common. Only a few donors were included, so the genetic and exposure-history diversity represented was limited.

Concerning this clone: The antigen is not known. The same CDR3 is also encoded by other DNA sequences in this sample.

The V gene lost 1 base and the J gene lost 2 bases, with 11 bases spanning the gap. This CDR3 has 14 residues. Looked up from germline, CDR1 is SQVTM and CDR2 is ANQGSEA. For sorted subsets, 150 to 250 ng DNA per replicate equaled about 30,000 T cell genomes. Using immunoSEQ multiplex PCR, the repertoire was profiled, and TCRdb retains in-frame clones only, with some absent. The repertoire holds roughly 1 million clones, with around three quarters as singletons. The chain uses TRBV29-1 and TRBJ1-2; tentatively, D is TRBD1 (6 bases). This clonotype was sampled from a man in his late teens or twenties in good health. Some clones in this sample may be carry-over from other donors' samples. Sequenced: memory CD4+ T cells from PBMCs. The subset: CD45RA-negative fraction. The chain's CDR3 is CSVEGRGRNYGYTF. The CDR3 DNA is TGCAGCGTTGAAGGAAGGGGGAGAAACTATGGCTACACCTTC.